The T cell receptor (beta chain) under discussion was sequenced for a study of T cell responses to AZD1222 COVID-19 vaccine. The ends lost 3 bases at V and 7 bases at J; junction bases unmatched: 3. CDR1 SGHAT and CDR2 FQNNGV come from the germline V gene. CDR3 length: 13 amino acids. Pooled samples include second doses given at about 4 or 12 weeks. Data came from immunoSEQ multiplex PCR; TCRdb stores just in-frame clones and leaves some out. The sample lists about 88,000 clones, roughly 91% occurring once. General study points: Variant regions that are unmutated are reportedly the target of nearly half of spike-specific TCRs. Mostly white British, mostly female donors; authors suggested clonal diversity may be underestimated. The study found Spike-specific TCR breadth and depth rose after two AZD1222 doses.

Details on this clone: Its antigen is undetermined.

This chain links TRBV11-2 with TRBJ2-1; 7 bases line up with TRBD1. The material was peripheral blood, obtained 28 days after the second AZD1222 dose. This sequence was found in an adult who received the AZD1222 COVID-19 vaccine. Here the CDR3 DNA reads TGTGCCAGCAGCTTTGCAGGGGGAAATGAGCAGTTCTTC. Translating it yields CASSFAGGNEQFF.